These 15 T cell receptor beta chains came from one sample sequenced in a study of T cell responses to AZD1222 COVID-19 vaccine. The assay was immunoSEQ multiplex PCR, and TCRdb's table has in-frame clones only and misses some. Of 180,000 or so clones listed, about 92% are singletons. This sample comprised peripheral blood, obtained on day 0 of AZD1222 vaccination. The receptor source for this set is an adult in good health.

This chain connects TRBV19 to TRBJ1-2; D not certain. Germline-derived CDR1 and CDR2 are LNHDA and SQIVND (reference sequence). This CDR3 comprises 11 residues. V dropped 9 bases and J dropped 9 bases, with 14 bases sitting between them. This CDR3 reads CARPAPLSYTF. The CDR3 nucleotides are TGTGCCAGGCCCGCCCCTCTCAGCTACACCTTC. Filled out from reference TRBV19 and TRBJ1-2, the complete variable domain reads DGGITQSPKYLFRKEGQNVTLSCEQNLNHDAMYWYRQDPGQGLRLIYYSQIVNDFQKGDIAEGYSVSREKKESFPLTVTSAQKNPTAFYLCARPAPLSYTFGSGTRLTVV.

The chain has TRBV6-1 and TRBJ1-2, with TRBD1 matching 9 bases. The CDR3 loop spans 16 amino acids. Trimming took 0 bases from V and 2 from J; bases not matched to a gene: 4. Germline values: CDR1 MNHNS, CDR2 SASEGT. This chain's CDR3 is CASSEAVQGANYGYTF. CDR3 bases: TGTGCCAGCAGTGAAGCGGTACAGGGGGCGAACTATGGCTACACCTTC.

V and J are TRBV20-1 and TRBJ1-2; D is uncertain. The CDR3 loop spans 11 amino acids. With 3 bases removed from V and 4 bases from J, the gap between germline ends came to 6 bases. Per germline, CDR1 DFQATT and CDR2 SNEGSKA (reference sequence). The CDR3 here is CSASLTYGYTF. In DNA, the CDR3 is TGCAGTGCTAGTCTGACCTATGGCTACACCTTC.

V and J are TRBV9 and TRBJ2-1; 10 nucleotides line up with TRBD1. This CDR3 contains 14 residues. Trimming cost V 4 bases and J 9 bases; bases outside gene matches: 7. In germline, CDR1 is SGDLS, CDR2 YYNGEE. DNA of the CDR3: TGTGCCAGCAGCCGGGACAGGGGCAGATTTGAGCAGTTCTTC. It codes for CASSRDRGRFEQFF.

The chain uses TRBV25-1 and TRBJ1-1; no definite D call. Trimming cost V 6 bases and J 3 bases, with 8 bases left between them. Germline values: CDR1 MGHDK, CDR2 SYGVNS. CDR3 size: 12 residues. The CDR3 protein is CASRRWDTEAFF. The CDR3 nucleotides are TGTGCCAGCAGACGGTGGGACACTGAAGCTTTCTTT.

This chain links TRBV27 with TRBJ1-6; 7 bases match TRBD1. Losses at the gene ends were 3 bases for V and 7 bases for J; bases not matched to a gene: 3. Germline assignment: CDR1 MNHEY and CDR2 SMNVEV (reference sequence). The CDR3 runs 14 residues. The CDR3 nucleotides are TGTGCCAGCAGTTTTTCAGGGGGGAATTCACCCCTCCACTTT. Its translation is CASSFSGGNSPLHF.

The CDR3 region is CASSQDSPLHF. Here the CDR3 DNA reads TGTGCCAGCAGCCAGGATTCACCCCTCCACTTT. The rearrangement links TRBV3-1 (or the pseudogene TRBV3-2) to TRBJ1-6; D gene unclear. CDR3 length equals 11 residues. Between the trimmed V and J ends, which lost 3 bases and 8 bases, there was a span of 2 bases. Germline-derived CDR1 and CDR2 are LGHDT and YNNKEL (reference sequence).

This clone was seen repeatedly, ten times or more. The J gene is TRBJ2-1, the V gene TRBV12-5; D is possibly TRBD2 (6 bases). V lost 3 bases and J 4 bases, leaving 16 bases between the germline ends. The CDR3 has 16 residues. Germline V lookup: CDR1 LGHNT, CDR2 FRNRAP. The CDR3 coding sequence is TGTGCTAGTGGTTTTCTCCTAGCGCAAGGTTACAATGAGCAGTTCTTC. Protein: CASGFLLAQGYNEQFF.

This chain uses TRBV18 with TRBJ1-5; no clear D gene. With 2 bases removed from V and 6 bases from J, the gap between germline ends came to 8 bases. The CDR3 spans 13 residues. Germline V lookup: CDR1 KGHSH, CDR2 LQKENI. For the CDR3, the DNA is TGTGCCAGCTCACCAGCGCTGGTTCAGCCCCAGCATTTT. Amino acids: CASSPALVQPQHF.

The V gene is TRBV29-1, the J gene TRBJ1-2; D not certain. This CDR3 has 11 amino acids. Trimming took off 5 bases at V and 1 base at J, with 5 bases between the two ends. Germline V gene sequence: CDR1 SQVTM, CDR2 ANQGSEA. This CDR3 reads CSVHSNYGYTF. CDR3 sequence (DNA): TGCAGCGTTCACAGTAACTATGGCTACACCTTC. The complete variable domain, with remaining parts taken from reference TRBV29-1 and TRBJ1-2, reads SAVISQKPSRDICQRGTSLTIQCQVDSQVTMMFWYRQQPGQSLTLIATANQGSEATYESGFVIDKFPISRPNLTFSTLTVSNMSPEDSSIYLCSVHSNYGYTFGSGTRLTVV.

V and J are TRBV6-2 or TRBV6-3 and TRBJ1-5; 7 nucleotides align to TRBD1. This CDR3 is built from 17 residues. The V gene end was trimmed by 2 bases and the J gene end by 5 bases; junction bases not matched to a gene: 12. Germline-derived CDR1 and CDR2 are MNHEY and SVGEGT. The CDR3 region is CASSYGTDDVFDQPQHF. In DNA form, the CDR3 reads TGTGCCAGCAGTTACGGGACAGATGACGTTTTTGATCAGCCCCAGCATTTT.

In this sample, this clone turned up once. V gene TRBV6-5 combines with J gene TRBJ1-1; 8 nucleotides agree with TRBD1. With 2 bases clipped from V and 1 base from J, the junction kept 3 bases outside the gene matches. Germline CDR1 reads MNHEY; CDR2 reads SVGAGI. There are 15 residues in the CDR3. The CDR3 loop reads CASSYKDRANTEAFF. The CDR3 bases are TGTGCCAGCAGTTACAAGGACAGGGCGAACACTGAAGCTTTCTTT.

This chain connects TRBV10-1 to TRBJ2-1; D might be TRBD1 or TRBD2, each matching 5 bases. This CDR3 has 16 residues. Trimming pared 3 bases from V and 7 bases from J, leaving 19 bases between. CDR1 is WNHNN and CDR2 is SYGVQD in the germline V gene (reference sequence). The CDR3 DNA reads TGCGCCAGCAGTGACCCGGGGCCCCACCAATGGAATGAGCAGTTCTTC. Translated: CASSDPGPHQWNEQFF.

The V and J genes are TRBV29-1 and TRBJ2-7; D is possibly TRBD1 (6 bases). CDR1 and CDR2 from the germline V gene are SQVTM and ANQGSEA. The CDR3 has 16 residues. Deletions cut 1 base from V and 2 bases from J, with 18 bases between. The CDR3 loop reads CSVEGVTGQSPYEQYF. CDR3 nucleotide sequence: TGCAGCGTTGAAGGCGTGACAGGTCAATCACCCTACGAGCAGTACTTC.

The V and J genes are TRBV13 and TRBJ1-1, with a tentative D call TRBD1 (5 bases). The CDR3 is 17 amino acids. Germline V gene sequence: CDR1 PRHDT, CDR2 FYEKMQ (reference sequence). Between the trimmed V and J ends, which lost 1 base and 0 bases, there was a span of 15 bases. CDR3 amino acids: CASSLVLNRGMNTEAFF. CDR3 sequence (DNA): TGTGCCAGCAGCTTAGTTCTGAATCGGGGCATGAACACTGAAGCTTTCTTT.